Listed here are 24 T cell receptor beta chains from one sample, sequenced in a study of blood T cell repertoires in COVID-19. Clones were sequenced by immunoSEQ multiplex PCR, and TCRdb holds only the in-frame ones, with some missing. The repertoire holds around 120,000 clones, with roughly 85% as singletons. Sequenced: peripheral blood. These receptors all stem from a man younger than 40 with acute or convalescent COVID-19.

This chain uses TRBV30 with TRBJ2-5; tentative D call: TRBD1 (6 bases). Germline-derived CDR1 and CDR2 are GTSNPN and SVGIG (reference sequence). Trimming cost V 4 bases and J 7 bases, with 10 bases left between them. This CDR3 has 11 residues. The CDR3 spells CAWKGVATQYF. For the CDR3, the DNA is TGTGCCTGGAAGGGGGTAGCGACCCAGTACTTC.

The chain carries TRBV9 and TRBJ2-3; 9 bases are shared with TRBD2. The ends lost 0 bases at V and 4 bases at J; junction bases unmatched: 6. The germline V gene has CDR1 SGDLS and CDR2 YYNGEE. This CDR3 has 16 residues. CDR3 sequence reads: CASSVGGSGRADTQYF. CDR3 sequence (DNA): TGTGCCAGCAGCGTAGGCGGTAGCGGGAGAGCAGATACGCAGTATTTT.

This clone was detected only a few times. The CDR3 DNA sequence: TGTGCCAGTAGTTCGCTAGCGGGAGGGCATGAGCAGTTCTTC. The encoded protein is CASSSLAGGHEQFF. The gene calls are TRBV19 and TRBJ2-1, with 12 bases aligning to TRBD2. The germline CDR1 and CDR2 sequences are LNHDA and SQIVND (reference sequence). Trimming took 5 bases from V and 8 from J; bases not matched to a gene: 4. This CDR3 comprises 14 residues.

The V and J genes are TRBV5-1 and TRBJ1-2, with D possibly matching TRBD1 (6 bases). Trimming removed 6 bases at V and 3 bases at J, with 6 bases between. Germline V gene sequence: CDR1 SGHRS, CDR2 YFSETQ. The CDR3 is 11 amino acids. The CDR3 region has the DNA TGCGCCAGCACAGGGGACTATGGCTACACCTTC. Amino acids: CASTGDYGYTF.

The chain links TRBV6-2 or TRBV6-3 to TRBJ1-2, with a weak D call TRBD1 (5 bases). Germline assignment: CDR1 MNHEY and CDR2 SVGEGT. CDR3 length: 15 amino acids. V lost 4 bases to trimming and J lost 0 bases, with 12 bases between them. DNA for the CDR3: TGTGCCAGCAGTTTGGGACTTGATGCTAACTATGGCTACACCTTC. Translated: CASSLGLDANYGYTF.

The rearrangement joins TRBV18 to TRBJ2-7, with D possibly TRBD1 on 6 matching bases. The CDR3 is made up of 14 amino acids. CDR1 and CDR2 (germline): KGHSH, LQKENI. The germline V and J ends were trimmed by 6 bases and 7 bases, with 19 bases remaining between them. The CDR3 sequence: CASSRNKDSSEQYF. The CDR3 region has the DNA TGTGCCAGCTCCCGCAATAAGGACAGTTCAGAGCAGTACTTC.

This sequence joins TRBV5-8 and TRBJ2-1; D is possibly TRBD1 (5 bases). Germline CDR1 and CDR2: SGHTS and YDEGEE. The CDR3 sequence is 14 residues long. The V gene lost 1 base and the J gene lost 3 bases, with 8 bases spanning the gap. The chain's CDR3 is CASSLRGYYNEQFF. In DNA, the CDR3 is TGTGCCAGCAGCTTGAGGGGTTACTACAATGAGCAGTTCTTC.

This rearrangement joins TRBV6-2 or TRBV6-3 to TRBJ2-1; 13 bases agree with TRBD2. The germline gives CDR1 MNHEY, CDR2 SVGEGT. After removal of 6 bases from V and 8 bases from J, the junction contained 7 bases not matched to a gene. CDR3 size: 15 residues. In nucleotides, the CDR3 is TGTGCCAGCAGCCCAACTAGCGGGGGGGCTGATGAGCAGTTCTTC. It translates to CASSPTSGGADEQFF.

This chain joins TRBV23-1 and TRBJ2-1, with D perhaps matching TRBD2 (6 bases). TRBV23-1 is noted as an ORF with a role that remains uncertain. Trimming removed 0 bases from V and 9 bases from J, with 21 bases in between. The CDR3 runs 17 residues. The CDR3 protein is CASSQSVWGGVGAEQFF. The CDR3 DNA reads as TGCGCCAGCAGTCAATCTGTGTGGGGAGGCGTTGGAGCTGAGCAGTTCTTC.

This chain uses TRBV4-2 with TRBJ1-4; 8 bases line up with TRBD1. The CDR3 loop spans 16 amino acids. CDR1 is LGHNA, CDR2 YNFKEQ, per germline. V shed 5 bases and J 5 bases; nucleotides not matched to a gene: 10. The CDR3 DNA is TGTGCCAGCAGCTCCATTGGGACAGGCGAAAATGAAAAACTGTTTTTT. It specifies CASSSIGTGENEKLFF.

Here the CDR3 DNA reads TGTGCCAGCATGGGGACAGGGAAAACCGGGGAGCTGTTTTTT. Residues: CASMGTGKTGELFF. The chain has TRBV6-6 and TRBJ2-2, with 9 bases lining up with TRBD1. The V and J ends lost 7 bases and 5 bases, in that order; junction bases with no gene match: 5. The CDR3 has 14 amino acids. Germline CDR1 and CDR2: MNHNY and SVGAGI (reference sequence).

The CDR3 region has the DNA TGTGCCAGTAGTGCCGCCTTAGCGGGAGGGCCAGACGAGCAGTTCTTC. Translated: CASSAALAGGPDEQFF. The genes are TRBV19 and TRBJ2-1, with TRBD2 matching 11 bases. The CDR3 spans 16 residues. Germline-derived CDR1 and CDR2 are LNHDA and SQIVND (reference sequence). J lost 10 bases, V lost 5 bases, and 13 bases had no gene match.

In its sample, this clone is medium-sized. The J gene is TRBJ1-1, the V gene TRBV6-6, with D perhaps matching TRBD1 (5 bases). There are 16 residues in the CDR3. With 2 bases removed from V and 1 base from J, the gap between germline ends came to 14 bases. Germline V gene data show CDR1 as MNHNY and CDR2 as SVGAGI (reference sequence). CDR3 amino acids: CASSYGYRGRNTEAFF. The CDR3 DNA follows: TGTGCCAGCAGTTACGGTTATAGGGGAAGGAACACTGAAGCTTTCTTT.

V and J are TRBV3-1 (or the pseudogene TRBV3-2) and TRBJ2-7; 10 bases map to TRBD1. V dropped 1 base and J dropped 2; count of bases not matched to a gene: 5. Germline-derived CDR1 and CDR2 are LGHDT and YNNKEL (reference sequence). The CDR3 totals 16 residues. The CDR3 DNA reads TGTGCCAGCAGCCAAGGGACCGGGACAGGGGCCTACGAGCAGTACTTC. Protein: CASSQGTGTGAYEQYF.

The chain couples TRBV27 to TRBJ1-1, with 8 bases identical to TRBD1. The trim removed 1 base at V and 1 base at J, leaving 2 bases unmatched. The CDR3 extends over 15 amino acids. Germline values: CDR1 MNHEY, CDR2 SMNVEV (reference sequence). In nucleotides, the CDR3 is TGTGCCAGCAGTTTATTGGGACAGGCGAACACTGAAGCTTTCTTT. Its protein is CASSLLGQANTEAFF.

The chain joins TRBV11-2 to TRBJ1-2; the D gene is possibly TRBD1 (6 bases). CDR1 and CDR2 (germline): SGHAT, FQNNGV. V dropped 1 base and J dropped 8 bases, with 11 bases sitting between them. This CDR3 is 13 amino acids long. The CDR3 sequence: CASSLGQRGGYTF. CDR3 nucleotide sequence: TGTGCCAGCAGCTTAGGTCAGAGGGGGGGCTACACCTTC.

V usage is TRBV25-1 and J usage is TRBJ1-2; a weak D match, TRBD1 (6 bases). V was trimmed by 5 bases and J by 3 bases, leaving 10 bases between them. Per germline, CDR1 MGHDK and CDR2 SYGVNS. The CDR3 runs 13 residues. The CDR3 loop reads CASSPQGYYGYTF. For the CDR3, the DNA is TGTGCCAGCAGTCCACAGGGTTACTATGGCTACACCTTC.

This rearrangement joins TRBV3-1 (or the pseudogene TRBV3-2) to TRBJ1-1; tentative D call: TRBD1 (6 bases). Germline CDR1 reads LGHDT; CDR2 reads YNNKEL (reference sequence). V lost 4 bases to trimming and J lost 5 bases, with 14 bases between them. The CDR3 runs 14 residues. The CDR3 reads CASSLQGSGTEAFF. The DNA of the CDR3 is TGTGCCAGCAGCCTCCAGGGGAGCGGTACTGAAGCTTTCTTT.

The CDR3 protein is CASSLPGGEQFF. Here the CDR3 DNA reads TGTGCCAGCAGTTTACCGGGTGGGGAGCAGTTCTTC. The V gene is TRBV12-3 or TRBV12-4, the J gene TRBJ2-1; no firm D call. V lost 2 bases and J lost 10, with 9 bases in between. CDR3 size: 12 residues.

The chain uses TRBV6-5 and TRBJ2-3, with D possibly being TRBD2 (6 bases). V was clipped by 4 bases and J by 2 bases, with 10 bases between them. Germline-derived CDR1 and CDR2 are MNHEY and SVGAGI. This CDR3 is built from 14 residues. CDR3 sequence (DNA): TGTGCCAGCAGTTTGGCGGGGAACACAGATACGCAGTATTTT. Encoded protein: CASSLAGNTDTQYF.

The CDR3: CATSRGGYNEKLFF. CDR3 DNA sequence: TGTGCCACCAGCAGAGGAGGGTATAATGAAAAACTGTTTTTT. The chain joins TRBV15 to TRBJ1-4; D ambiguous. Germline CDR1 and CDR2: LNHNV and YYDKDF (reference sequence). The length of the CDR3 is 14 residues. V lost 1 base and J lost 4, with 7 bases in between.

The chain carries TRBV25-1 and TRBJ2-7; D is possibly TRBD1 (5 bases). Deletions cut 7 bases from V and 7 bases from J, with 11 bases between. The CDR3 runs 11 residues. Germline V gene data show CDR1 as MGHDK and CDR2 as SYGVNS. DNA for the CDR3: TGTGCCAGCAAAGGGGCCGGGGAGCAGTACTTC. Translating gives CASKGAGEQYF.

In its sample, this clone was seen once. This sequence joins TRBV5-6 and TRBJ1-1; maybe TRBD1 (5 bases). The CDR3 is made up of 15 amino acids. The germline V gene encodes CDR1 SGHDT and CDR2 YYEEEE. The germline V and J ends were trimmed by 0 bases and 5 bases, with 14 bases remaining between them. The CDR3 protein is CASSLGWGPGTEAFF. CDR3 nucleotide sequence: TGTGCCAGCAGCTTGGGGTGGGGCCCTGGGACTGAAGCTTTCTTT.

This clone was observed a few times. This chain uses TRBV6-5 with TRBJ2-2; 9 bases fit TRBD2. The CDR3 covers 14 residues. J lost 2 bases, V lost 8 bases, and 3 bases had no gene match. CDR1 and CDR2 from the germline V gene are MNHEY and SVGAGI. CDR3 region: CASGTSINTGELFF. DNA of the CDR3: TGTGCCAGCGGGACTAGCATTAACACCGGGGAGCTGTTTTTT.